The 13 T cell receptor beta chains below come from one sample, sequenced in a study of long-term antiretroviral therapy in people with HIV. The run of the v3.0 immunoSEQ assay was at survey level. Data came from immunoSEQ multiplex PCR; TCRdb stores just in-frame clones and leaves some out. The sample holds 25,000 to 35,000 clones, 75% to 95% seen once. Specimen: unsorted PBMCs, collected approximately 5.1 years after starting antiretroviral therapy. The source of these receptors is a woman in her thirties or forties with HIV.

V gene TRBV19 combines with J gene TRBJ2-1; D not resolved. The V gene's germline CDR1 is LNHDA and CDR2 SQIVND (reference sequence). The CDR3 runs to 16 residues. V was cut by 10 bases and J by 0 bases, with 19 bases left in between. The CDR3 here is CATHHTSTGSYNEQFF. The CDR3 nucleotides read TGTGCCACCCACCACACTTCCACGGGCTCCTACAATGAGCAGTTCTTC. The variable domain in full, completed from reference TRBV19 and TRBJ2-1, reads DGGITQSPKYLFRKEGQNVTLSCEQNLNHDAMYWYRQDPGQGLRLIYYSQIVNDFQKGDIAEGYSVSREKKESFPLTVTSAQKNPTAFYLCATHHTSTGSYNEQFFGPGTRLTVL.

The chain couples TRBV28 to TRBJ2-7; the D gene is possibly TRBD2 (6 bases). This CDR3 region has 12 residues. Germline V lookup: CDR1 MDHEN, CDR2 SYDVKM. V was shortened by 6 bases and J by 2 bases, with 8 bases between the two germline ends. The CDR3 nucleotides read TGTGCCAGCAGGGGGGGTCCCTACGAGCAGTACTTC. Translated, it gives CASRGGPYEQYF.

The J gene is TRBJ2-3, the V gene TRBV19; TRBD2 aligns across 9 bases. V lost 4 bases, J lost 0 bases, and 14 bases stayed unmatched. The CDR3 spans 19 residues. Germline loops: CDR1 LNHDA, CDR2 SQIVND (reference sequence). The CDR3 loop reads CASSTRSVLAGPSTDTQYF. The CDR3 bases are TGTGCCAGTAGTACCCGATCGGTCCTAGCGGGGCCGAGCACAGATACGCAGTATTTT.

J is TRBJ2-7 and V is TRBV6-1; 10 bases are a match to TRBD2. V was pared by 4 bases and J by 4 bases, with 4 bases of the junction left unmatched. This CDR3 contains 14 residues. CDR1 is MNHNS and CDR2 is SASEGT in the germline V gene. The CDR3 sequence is CASSGAGGRYEQYF. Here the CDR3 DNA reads TGTGCCAGCAGTGGAGCGGGAGGGAGGTACGAGCAGTACTTC.

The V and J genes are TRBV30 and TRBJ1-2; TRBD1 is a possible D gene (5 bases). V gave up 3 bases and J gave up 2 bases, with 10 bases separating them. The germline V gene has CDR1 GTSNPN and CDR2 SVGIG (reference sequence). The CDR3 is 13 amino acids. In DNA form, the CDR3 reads TGTGCCTGGAGAGAGACAGCAAACTATGGCTACACCTTC. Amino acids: CAWRETANYGYTF.

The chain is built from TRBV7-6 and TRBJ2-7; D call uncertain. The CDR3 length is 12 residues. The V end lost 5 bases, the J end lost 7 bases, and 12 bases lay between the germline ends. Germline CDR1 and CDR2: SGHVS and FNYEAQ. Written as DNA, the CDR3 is TGTGCCAGCAGCACCGCAGTAGGGGAGCAGTACTTC. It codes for CASSTAVGEQYF.

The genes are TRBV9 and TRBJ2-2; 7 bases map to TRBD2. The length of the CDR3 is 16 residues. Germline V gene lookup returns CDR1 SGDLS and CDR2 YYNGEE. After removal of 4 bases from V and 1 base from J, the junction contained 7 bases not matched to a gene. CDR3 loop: CASSSLGGGNTGELFF. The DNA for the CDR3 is TGTGCCAGCAGCTCCCTCGGCGGGGGGAACACCGGGGAGCTGTTTTTT.

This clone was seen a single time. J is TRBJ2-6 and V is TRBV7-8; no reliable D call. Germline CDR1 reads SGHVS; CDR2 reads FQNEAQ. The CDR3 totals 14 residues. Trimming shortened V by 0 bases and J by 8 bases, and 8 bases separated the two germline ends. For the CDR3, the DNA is TGTGCCAGCAGCTTAGCGAAGGAGACCAACGTCCTGACTTTC. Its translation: CASSLAKETNVLTF.

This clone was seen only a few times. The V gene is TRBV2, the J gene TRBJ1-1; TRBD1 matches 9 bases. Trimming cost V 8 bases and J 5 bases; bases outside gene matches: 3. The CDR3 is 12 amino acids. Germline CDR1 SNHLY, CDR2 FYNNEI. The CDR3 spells CASLDRGTEAFF. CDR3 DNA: TGTGCCAGCCTGGACAGGGGTACTGAAGCTTTCTTT.

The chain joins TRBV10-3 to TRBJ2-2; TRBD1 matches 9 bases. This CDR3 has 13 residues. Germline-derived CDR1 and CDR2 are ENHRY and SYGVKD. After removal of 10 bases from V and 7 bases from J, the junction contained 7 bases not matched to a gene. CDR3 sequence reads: CANRDREDGELFF. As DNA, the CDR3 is TGTGCCAACCGGGACAGGGAGGACGGGGAGCTGTTTTTT.

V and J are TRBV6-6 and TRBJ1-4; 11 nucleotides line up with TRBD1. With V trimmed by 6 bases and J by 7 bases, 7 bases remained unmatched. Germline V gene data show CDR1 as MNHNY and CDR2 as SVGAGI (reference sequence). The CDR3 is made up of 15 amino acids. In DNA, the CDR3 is TGTGCCAGCAGGCTAGGACAGGGGGCCGTTGAAAAACTGTTTTTT. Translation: CASRLGQGAVEKLFF.

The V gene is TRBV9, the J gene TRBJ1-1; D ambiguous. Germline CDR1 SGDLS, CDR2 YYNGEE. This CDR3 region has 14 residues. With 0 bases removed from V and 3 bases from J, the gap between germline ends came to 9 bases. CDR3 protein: CASSVVESYTEAFF. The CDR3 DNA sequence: TGTGCCAGCAGCGTAGTGGAAAGCTACACTGAAGCTTTCTTT.

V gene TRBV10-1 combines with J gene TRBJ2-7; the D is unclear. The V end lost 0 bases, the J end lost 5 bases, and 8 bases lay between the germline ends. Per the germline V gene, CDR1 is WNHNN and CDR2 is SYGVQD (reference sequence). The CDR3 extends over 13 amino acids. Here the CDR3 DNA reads TGCGCCAGCAGTGAGTCAGCGATCCACGAGCAGTACTTC. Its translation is CASSESAIHEQYF.